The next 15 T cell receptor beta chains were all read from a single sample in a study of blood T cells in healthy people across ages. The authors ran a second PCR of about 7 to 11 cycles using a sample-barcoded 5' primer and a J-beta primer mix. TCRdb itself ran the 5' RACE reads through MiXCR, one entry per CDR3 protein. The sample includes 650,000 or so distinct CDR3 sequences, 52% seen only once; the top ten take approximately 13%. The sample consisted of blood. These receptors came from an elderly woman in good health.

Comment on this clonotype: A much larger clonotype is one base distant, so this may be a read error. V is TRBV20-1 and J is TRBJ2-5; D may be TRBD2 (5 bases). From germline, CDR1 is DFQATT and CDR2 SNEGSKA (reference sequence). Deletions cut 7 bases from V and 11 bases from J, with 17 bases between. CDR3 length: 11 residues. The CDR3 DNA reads TGCAGTGGCTCTAGCAGGAGGAGGCAGTACTTC. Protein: CSGSSRRRQYF.

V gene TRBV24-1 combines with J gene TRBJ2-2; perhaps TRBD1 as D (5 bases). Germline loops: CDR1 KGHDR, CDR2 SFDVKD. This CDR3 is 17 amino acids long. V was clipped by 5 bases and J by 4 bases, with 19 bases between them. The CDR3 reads CATSAPQTGHATGELFF. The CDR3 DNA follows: TGTGCCACCAGTGCCCCGCAAACCGGACATGCCACCGGGGAGCTGTTTTTT.

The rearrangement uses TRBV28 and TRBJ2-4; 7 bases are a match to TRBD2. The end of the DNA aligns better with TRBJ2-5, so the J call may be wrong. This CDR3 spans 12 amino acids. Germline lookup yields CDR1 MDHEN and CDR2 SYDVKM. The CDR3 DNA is TGTGCCAGCAGTGGGGAGGGAGAGACCCAGTACTTC. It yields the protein CASSGEGETQYF.

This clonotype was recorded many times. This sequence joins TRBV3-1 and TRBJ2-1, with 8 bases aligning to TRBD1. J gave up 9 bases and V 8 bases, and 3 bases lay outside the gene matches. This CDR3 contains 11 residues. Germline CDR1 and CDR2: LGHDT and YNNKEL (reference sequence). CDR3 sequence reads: CASGTGGEQFF. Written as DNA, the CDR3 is TGTGCCAGCGGGACAGGTGGTGAGCAGTTCTTC.

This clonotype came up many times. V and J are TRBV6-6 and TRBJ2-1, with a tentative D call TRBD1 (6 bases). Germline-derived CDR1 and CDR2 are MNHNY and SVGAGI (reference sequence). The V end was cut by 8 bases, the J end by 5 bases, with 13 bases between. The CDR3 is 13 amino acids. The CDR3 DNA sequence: TGTGCCAGCCTGGGGGCCCTTGACAATGAGCAGTTCTTC. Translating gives CASLGALDNEQFF.

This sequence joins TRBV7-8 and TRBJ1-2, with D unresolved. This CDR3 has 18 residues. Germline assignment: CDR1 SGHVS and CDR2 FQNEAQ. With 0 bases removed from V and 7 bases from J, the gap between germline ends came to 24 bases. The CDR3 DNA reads TGTGCCAGCAGCTTAGCTGGGGTGAGGAGCCCAACACTCGGTGGCTACACCTTC. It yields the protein CASSLAGVRSPTLGGYTF.

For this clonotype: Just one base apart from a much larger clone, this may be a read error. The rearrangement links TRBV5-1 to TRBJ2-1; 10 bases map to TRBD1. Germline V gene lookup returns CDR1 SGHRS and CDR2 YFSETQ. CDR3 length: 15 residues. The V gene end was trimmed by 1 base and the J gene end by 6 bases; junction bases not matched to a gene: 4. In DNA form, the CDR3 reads TGCGCCAGCAGCTTGAAACGGACAGGGGGCAATGAGCAGTTCTTC. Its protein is CASSLKRTGGNEQFF.

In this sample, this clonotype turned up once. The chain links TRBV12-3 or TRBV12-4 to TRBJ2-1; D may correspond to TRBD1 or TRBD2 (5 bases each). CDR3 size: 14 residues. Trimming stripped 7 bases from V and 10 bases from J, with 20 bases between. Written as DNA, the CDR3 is TGTGCCAGCATCCGATCGGGGCCCGGGGAAGAGCAGTTCTTC. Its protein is CASIRSGPGEEQFF.

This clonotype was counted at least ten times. DNA of the CDR3: TGCAGTGCTAGCGACGGTCCTGTAAATGAAAAACTGTTTTTT. Its protein product is CSASDGPVNEKLFF. The chain has TRBV20-1 and TRBJ1-4; no definite D call. Germline V gene sequence: CDR1 DFQATT, CDR2 SNEGSKA (reference sequence). The CDR3 is 14 residues long. V was clipped by 3 bases and J by 5 bases, with 13 bases between them.

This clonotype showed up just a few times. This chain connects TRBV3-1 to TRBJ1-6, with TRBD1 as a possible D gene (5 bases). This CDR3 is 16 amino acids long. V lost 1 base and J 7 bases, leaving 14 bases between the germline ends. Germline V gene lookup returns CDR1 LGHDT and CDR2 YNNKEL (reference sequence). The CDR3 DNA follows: TGTGCCAGCAGCCAAGGCGGGGCTGGTAGGAATTCACCCCTCCACTTT. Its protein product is CASSQGGAGRNSPLHF.

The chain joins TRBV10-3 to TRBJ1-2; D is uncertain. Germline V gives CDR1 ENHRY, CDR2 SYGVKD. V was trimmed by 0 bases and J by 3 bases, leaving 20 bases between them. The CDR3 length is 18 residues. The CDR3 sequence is CAISESRPARVEDYGYTF. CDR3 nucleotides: TGTGCCATCAGTGAGTCTCGCCCGGCGAGGGTAGAAGACTATGGCTACACCTTC.

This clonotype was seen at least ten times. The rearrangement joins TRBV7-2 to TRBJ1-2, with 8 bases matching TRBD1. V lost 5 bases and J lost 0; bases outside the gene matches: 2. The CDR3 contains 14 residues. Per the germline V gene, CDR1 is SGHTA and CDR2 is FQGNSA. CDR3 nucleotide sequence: TGTGCCAGCAGCGCGGACAGGGCTAACTATGGCTACACCTTC. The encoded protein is CASSADRANYGYTF.

The CDR3 DNA reads TGCAGCGTTGTACAGCATGGCCAGTACTTC. Its translation is CSVVQHGQYF. J is TRBJ2-5 and V is TRBV29-1; no clear D. Germline CDR1 and CDR2: SQVTM and ANQGSEA. V was cut by 4 bases and J by 10 bases, with 10 bases left in between. The CDR3 covers 10 residues.

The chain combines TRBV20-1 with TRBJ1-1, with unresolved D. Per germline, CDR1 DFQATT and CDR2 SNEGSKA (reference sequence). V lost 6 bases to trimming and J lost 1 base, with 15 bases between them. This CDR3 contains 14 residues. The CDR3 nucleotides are TGCAGTGCCAGTAGTGCCGTGAAGAACACTGAAGCTTTCTTT. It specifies CSASSAVKNTEAFF.

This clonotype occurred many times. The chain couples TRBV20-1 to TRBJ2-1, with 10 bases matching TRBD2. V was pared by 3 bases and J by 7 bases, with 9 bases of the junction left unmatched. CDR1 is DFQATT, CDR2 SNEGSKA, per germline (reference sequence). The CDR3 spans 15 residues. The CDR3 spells CSASSSGRAGNEQFF. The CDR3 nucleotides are TGCAGTGCTAGTTCAAGCGGGAGGGCCGGGAATGAGCAGTTCTTC.